The sequence of this TCR beta chain was determined in a study of radiotherapy plus CTLA-4 blockade in lung cancer. CDR1 SGHTS and CDR2 YDEGEE come from the germline V gene. The ends lost 7 bases at V and 2 bases at J; junction bases unmatched: 15. The CDR3 consists of 19 residues. The protocol was immunoSEQ multiplex PCR, while the TCRdb copy is restricted to in-frame clones and leaves out a portion. The profile shows approximately 57,000 clones, 70% to 85% of them singletons. In its sample, this clone was seen once. The clonotype was recovered from a human donor with non-small cell lung cancer whose response to radiotherapy plus ipilimumab could not be evaluated. Source: peripheral blood, taken from a patient treated with radiotherapy plus ipilimumab. The genes are TRBV5-8 and TRBJ2-1, with 13 bases matching TRBD2. The CDR3 DNA is TGTGCCAGCCTCCGGACCGGGACTAGCGGGGCGCTACCCTACAATGAGCAGTTCTTC. Its protein product is CASLRTGTSGALPYNEQFF.